These T cell receptor beta chains were read from a single sample in a study of T cells after posttransplantation cyclophosphamide. Produced via immunoSEQ multiplex PCR; TCRdb's table is partial and in-frame only. The sample shows about 39,000 clones, none of them appearing just once. The material sequenced was PBMCs. These receptors all stem from a woman aged 45-65 years in good health and a related stem cell transplant donor. Each CDR3 is given with its conserved first and last residue. Where a row states a size, it is once, few, many or the class of an expanded clone; other rows omit it.

CDR3aa: CASSTDRAGTEAFF
abundance: many
v_gene: TRBV19

CDR3aa: CARLGGTGSSPLHF
abundance: many
v_gene: TRBV28

CDR3aa: CASSQDRGQAQYF
abundance: many
v_gene: TRBV13

CDR3aa: CASSLEGRGAYEQYF
abundance: few
v_gene: TRBV5-1

CDR3aa: CASGETGVEEQFF
abundance: .
v_gene: TRBV19

CDR3aa: CAIRGTGGATEAFF
abundance: many
v_gene: TRBV10-3

CDR3aa: CASSPDTGNTEAFF
abundance: many
v_gene: TRBV4-3

CDR3aa: CASSLGQVRSGANVLTF
abundance: many
v_gene: TRBV5-1

CDR3aa: CASSQEPGRGSNQPQHF
abundance: many
v_gene: TRBV4-2

CDR3aa: CASSDRVNTGELFF
abundance: many
v_gene: TRBV2

CDR3aa: CASIAGNTEAFF
abundance: many
v_gene: TRBV28

CDR3aa: CASSSPTLPYEQYF
abundance: many
v_gene: TRBV7-9

CDR3aa: CATSRVAKGRDIQYF
abundance: many
v_gene: TRBV15

CDR3aa: CASPTRKTGRGSNQPQHF
abundance: many
v_gene: TRBV18

CDR3aa: CASSSSGGGSYEQYF
abundance: many
v_gene: TRBV28

CDR3aa: CASSEQPNTEAFF
abundance: many
v_gene: TRBV5-1

CDR3aa: CASSLAGATGDGYTF
abundance: many
v_gene: TRBV7-9

CDR3aa: CASSQSPGTGWTEAFF
abundance: many
v_gene: TRBV4-1

CDR3aa: CASSPQGAGEQYF
abundance: many
v_gene: TRBV7-9

CDR3aa: CASSDQQGAYYGYTF
abundance: many
v_gene: TRBV2

CDR3aa: CASSLGGGQGPGYTF
abundance: many
v_gene: TRBV28

CDR3aa: CATYFGTQNQPQHF
abundance: many
v_gene: TRBV15

CDR3aa: CASRTGRNEQFF
abundance: many
v_gene: TRBV19

CDR3aa: CASSLTGLRSTEAFF
abundance: many
v_gene: TRBV7-9

CDR3aa: CASSNLAGYEQYF
abundance: many
v_gene: TRBV19

CDR3aa: CASSQTSGGSYEQYF
abundance: many
v_gene: TRBV28

CDR3aa: CASSLTSGGYTGELFF
abundance: many
v_gene: TRBV7-3

CDR3aa: CASSERTGTNEKLFF
abundance: medium-sized
v_gene: TRBV10-1

CDR3aa: CASSYPGEGGTDTQYF
abundance: many
v_gene: TRBV5-5

CDR3aa: CASSHSGQASEAFF
abundance: many
v_gene: TRBV7-6

CDR3aa: CASSQDLTSSGNTIYF
abundance: many
v_gene: TRBV4-3

CDR3aa: CASSLGTGTVADSPLHF
abundance: few
v_gene: TRBV7-3

CDR3aa: CASSLGRGDQPQHF
abundance: many
v_gene: TRBV7-2

CDR3aa: CASSLIREEYSNQPQHF
abundance: many
v_gene: TRBV7-3

CDR3aa: CASSLTRDSYSYEQYF
abundance: many
v_gene: TRBV9

CDR3aa: CASSLVGGLNTGELFF
abundance: many
v_gene: TRBV7-2

CDR3aa: CASSLDTGSYAEAFF
abundance: many
v_gene: TRBV5-1

CDR3aa: CAIDGGLGEQYF
abundance: many
v_gene: TRBV7-9

CDR3aa: CASSLTGSGNTIYF
abundance: many
v_gene: TRBV7-8

CDR3aa: CASSVGTVTNEKLFF
abundance: many
v_gene: TRBV6-1

CDR3aa: CASSLPGTGGFTYGYTF
abundance: many
v_gene: TRBV11-2

CDR3aa: CASSSREGATDTQYF
abundance: many
v_gene: TRBV7-7

CDR3aa: CASSLTTRGTAGNTIYF
abundance: many
v_gene: TRBV2

CDR3aa: CASSPHTGPTDTQYF
abundance: many
v_gene: TRBV18

CDR3aa: CATRSSSPREKLFF
abundance: .
v_gene: TRBV15

CDR3aa: CASSTSGVYTGELFF
abundance: many
v_gene: TRBV28

CDR3aa: CASVDRVVSYNSPLHF
abundance: few
v_gene: TRBV25-1

CDR3aa: CASSPGRGRTEAFF
abundance: many
v_gene: TRBV14

CDR3aa: CASSLGLASDTQYF
abundance: many
v_gene: TRBV7-9

CDR3aa: CASSTGQGAGYTF
abundance: many
v_gene: TRBV5-1

CDR3aa: CASSLLGQGADTQYF
abundance: many
v_gene: TRBV7-2

CDR3aa: CASSEAWGGYNEQFF
abundance: many
v_gene: TRBV2

CDR3aa: CASSYGTGVGYTF
abundance: many
v_gene: TRBV6-5